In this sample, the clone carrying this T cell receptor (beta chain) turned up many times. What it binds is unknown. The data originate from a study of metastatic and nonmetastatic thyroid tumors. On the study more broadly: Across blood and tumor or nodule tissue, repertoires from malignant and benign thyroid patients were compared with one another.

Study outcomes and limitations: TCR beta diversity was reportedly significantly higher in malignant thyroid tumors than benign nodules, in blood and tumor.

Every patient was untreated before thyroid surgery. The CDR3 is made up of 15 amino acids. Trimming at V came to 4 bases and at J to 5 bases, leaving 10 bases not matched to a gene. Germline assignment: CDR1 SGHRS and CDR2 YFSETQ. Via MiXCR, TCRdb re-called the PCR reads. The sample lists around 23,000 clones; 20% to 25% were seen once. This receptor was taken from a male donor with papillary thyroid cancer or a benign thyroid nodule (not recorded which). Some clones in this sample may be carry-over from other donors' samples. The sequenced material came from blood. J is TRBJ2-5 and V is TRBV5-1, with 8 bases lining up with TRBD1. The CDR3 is CASSPRTGPWETQYF. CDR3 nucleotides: TGCGCCAGCAGCCCAAGGACAGGGCCATGGGAGACCCAGTACTTC. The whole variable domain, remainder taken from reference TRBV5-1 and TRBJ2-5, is KAGVTQTPRYLIKTRGQQVTLSCSPISGHRSVSWYQQTPGQGLQFLFEYFSETQRNKGNFPGRFSGRQFSNSRSEMNVSTLELGDSALYLCASSPRTGPWETQYFGPGTRLLVL.